The TCR beta chain under discussion was sequenced for a study of shared clonotypes between healthy human individuals. Nashville, Tennessee was home to all donors, who were Caucasian adults. In the sorted-subset replicate PCRs, 200 ng DNA, tens of thousands of T cell genomes, was used. The table came from immunoSEQ multiplex PCR; TCRdb's copy has only in-frame clones and leaves some out. The data hold fewer than 1.8 million clones, with roughly 98.5% observed a single time. Germline lookup yields CDR1 SGDLS and CDR2 YYNGEE. With V trimmed by 3 bases and J by 9 bases, 11 bases remained unmatched. The CDR3 contains 17 residues.

The sample taken for sequencing was naive CD4+ T cells sorted from blood. This sample's subset: CD45RA+ positively selected. The chain is built from TRBV9 and TRBJ2-1, with 14 bases aligning to TRBD2. The receptor was isolated from a man between 25 and 39 years old in good health. The CDR3, as DNA: TGTGCCAGCAGCGCGGCCGGGACTAGCGGGAGTTTCAGTGAGCAGTTCTTC. This codes for CASSAAGTSGSFSEQFF.